Detailed here is one T cell receptor (beta chain). No antigen is known for it. Next came a second PCR, run for roughly 7 to 12 cycles, which used a sample-barcoded 5' primer along with a J-beta primer mix. TCRdb re-called the 5' RACE reads with MiXCR, one entry per CDR3 protein. The sample consists of about 1 million distinct CDR3 sequences, more than 40% of them appearing once. V was shortened by 4 bases and J by 2 bases, with 8 bases between the two germline ends. Germline values: CDR1 MGHDK, CDR2 SYGVNS. The CDR3 runs to 13 residues. This sample was included in a study of blood T cells in healthy people across ages. Study-wide results and limits: A strong correlation between TCR beta diversity and naive T cell percentage was seen.

This receptor was taken from a woman aged 55-69 years in good health. The sequenced sample consisted of blood. The chain recombines TRBV25-1 with TRBJ1-2; tentatively, D is TRBD1 (6 bases). This CDR3 reads CASSGQANYGYTF. The DNA for the CDR3 is TGTGCCAGCAGTGGACAGGCAAACTATGGCTACACCTTC.